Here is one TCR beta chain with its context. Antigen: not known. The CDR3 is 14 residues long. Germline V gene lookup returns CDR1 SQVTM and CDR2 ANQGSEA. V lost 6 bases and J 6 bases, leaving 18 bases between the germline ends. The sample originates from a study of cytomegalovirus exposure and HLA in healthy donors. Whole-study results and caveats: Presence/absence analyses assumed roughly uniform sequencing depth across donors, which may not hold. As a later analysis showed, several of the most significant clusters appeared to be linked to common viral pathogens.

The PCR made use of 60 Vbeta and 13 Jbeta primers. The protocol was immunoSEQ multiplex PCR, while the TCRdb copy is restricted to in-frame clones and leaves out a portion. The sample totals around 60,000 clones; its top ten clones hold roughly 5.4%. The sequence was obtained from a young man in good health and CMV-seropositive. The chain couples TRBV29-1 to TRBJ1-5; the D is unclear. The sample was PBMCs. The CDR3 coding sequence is TGCAGCGTAGGAATCGACCCAGGATCTCAGCCCCAGCATTTT. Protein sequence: CSVGIDPGSQPQHF.